This record looks at one T cell receptor (beta chain) sequence and its context. Its specificity is unknown. The assay was immunoSEQ multiplex PCR, and TCRdb's table has in-frame clones only and misses some. The table has roughly 10,000 clones, 88% seen once; the top ten hold roughly 5.6%. Described time point: week 23, last vaccination. Each dose delivered 300 ug of mutant IDH1 20-mer peptide subcutaneously with imiquimod. This sample was taken from a study of a mutant IDH1 vaccine in newly diagnosed glioma. At the level of the study: The treated population exhibited a male proportion of roughly 62%, a female proportion of around 40%, and a mean age of about 40 years. Before enrollment, the patients had been treated with radiotherapy alone, temozolomide alone, or both together. Most of them had received both.

Study results and caveats: Pseudoprogression appeared independent of alterations in top peripheral clonotypes. The occurrence of vaccine-induced immune responses was seen in 90% to 95% of patients.

V was cut by 4 bases and J by 6 bases, with 9 bases left in between. The germline V gene encodes CDR1 SGHTA and CDR2 FQGNSA. The CDR3 is 12 residues long. This sequence joins TRBV7-2 and TRBJ2-5, with unresolved D. The receptor was derived from a woman aged 40 to 49 with glioma. Some clones in this sample may be carry-over from other donors' samples. The specimen comprised PBMCs, sampled from a glioma patient whose treatment included an IDH1 peptide vaccine. The CDR3 loop is CASSSFAKTQYF. As DNA, the CDR3 is TGTGCCAGCAGCTCTTTTGCGAAGACCCAGTACTTC.